The next 10 T cell receptor beta chains were all read from a single sample in a study of T cell repertoires in cytomegalovirus infection. No antigen has been identified for these receptors. TCRdb analysed the reads with MiXCR anew, one entry per CDR3 protein. The table records roughly 700,000 distinct CDR3 sequences, about 33% of them present only once. The sample was cultured PBMCs, taken from culture after CMV antigen stimulation. The origin of the receptors is a human donor in good health (CMV status not recorded). Some clones in this sample may be carry-over from other donors' samples.

This clonotype showed up just a few times. The V and J genes are TRBV19 and TRBJ1-2; D is perhaps TRBD1 (5 bases). The CDR3 runs to 13 residues. The germline V and J ends were trimmed by 6 bases and 3 bases, with 11 bases remaining between them. Germline values: CDR1 LNHDA, CDR2 SQIVND (reference sequence). CDR3 DNA: TGTGCCAGTAGCACGGGACCGGACTATGGCTACACCTTC. Amino acids: CASSTGPDYGYTF.

V usage is TRBV19 and J usage is TRBJ2-7; D may match TRBD1 or TRBD2 (5 bases each). The CDR3 consists of 13 residues. Trimming left V 8 bases short and J 4 bases short, with 15 bases between. CDR1 and CDR2 (germline): LNHDA, SQIVND (reference sequence). CDR3 in amino acids: CASGTTGGYEQYF. The CDR3 DNA reads as TGTGCCAGTGGGACGACCGGTGGGTACGAGCAGTACTTC.

The genes are TRBV6-5 and TRBJ1-5; the match to TRBD1 covers 7 bases. J gave up 4 bases and V 4 bases, and 10 bases lay outside the gene matches. The V gene's germline CDR1 is MNHEY and CDR2 SVGAGI. The CDR3 is 16 residues long. CDR3 amino acids: CASSSSGTVGNQPQHF. The CDR3, as DNA: TGTGCCAGCAGTTCTTCCGGGACAGTAGGAAATCAGCCCCAGCATTTT.

V and J are TRBV2 and TRBJ2-7; no definite D call. CDR3 length: 13 amino acids. Germline CDR1 SNHLY, CDR2 FYNNEI. V lost 2 bases and J 6 bases, leaving 11 bases between the germline ends. The CDR3 region has the DNA TGTGCCAGCAGTGAATCTATCCCGTCCGAGCAGTACTTC. It is translated as CASSESIPSEQYF.

V is TRBV6-6 and J is TRBJ1-6; D possibly corresponds to TRBD1 (5 bases). Germline V gene data show CDR1 as MNHNY and CDR2 as SVGAGI (reference sequence). The length of the CDR3 is 15 residues. The V end lost 8 bases, the J end lost 7 bases, and 18 bases lay between the germline ends. CDR3 DNA sequence: TGTGCCAGCCAAAGAACGGGGCAGGCCAATTCACCCCTCCACTTT. Protein product: CASQRTGQANSPLHF.

V and J are TRBV12-3 or TRBV12-4 and TRBJ1-6; D might be TRBD1 (5 bases). V lost 7 bases, J lost 11 bases, and 18 bases lay in between. CDR3 length: 14 amino acids. CDR3 DNA sequence: TGTGCCAGCACTCTGCGAGCAGGGATGGCACCCCTCCACTTT. Its translation is CASTLRAGMAPLHF.

This chain joins TRBV20-1 and TRBJ2-2; 9 nucleotides agree with TRBD2. The CDR3 length is 13 residues. Unmatched junction bases numbered 5, after V lost 6 bases and J lost 6 bases. Germline V CDR1 and CDR2: DFQATT, SNEGSKA (reference sequence). CDR3 sequence reads: CSAGTSIPGELFF. The DNA for the CDR3 is TGCAGTGCCGGGACTAGCATCCCCGGGGAGCTGTTTTTT.

This clonotype occurred a few times. V gene TRBV6-2 or TRBV6-3 combines with J gene TRBJ2-1, with 7 bases lining up with TRBD2. V lost 2 bases to trimming and J lost 8 bases; unmatched junction nucleotides: 9. The CDR3 spans 15 residues. Germline V gene data show CDR1 as MNHEY and CDR2 as SVGEGT. The CDR3 loop is CASSYGLVADHEQFF. The CDR3 DNA sequence: TGTGCCAGCAGTTACGGACTAGTGGCGGATCATGAGCAGTTCTTC.

This clonotype was picked up a small number of times. The chain joins TRBV28 to TRBJ1-5; no clear D. Germline assignment: CDR1 MDHEN and CDR2 SYDVKM. V lost 2 bases and J lost 2, with 10 bases in between. The CDR3 loop spans 15 amino acids. The CDR3 nucleotides read TGTGCCAGCAGTTTACTCCGTCCAGGCAATCAGCCCCAGCATTTT. This sequence encodes CASSLLRPGNQPQHF.

The chain employs TRBV7-6 and TRBJ2-1; 7 positions match TRBD2. The CDR3 loop spans 16 amino acids. In germline, CDR1 is SGHVS, CDR2 FNYEAQ. The V and J ends lost 5 bases and 7 bases, in that order; junction bases with no gene match: 14. The CDR3 region is CASSRGSGGLWNEQFF. In nucleotides, the CDR3 is TGTGCCAGCAGCCGAGGGTCGGGAGGCCTTTGGAATGAGCAGTTCTTC.